The T cell receptor beta chain described here comes from a study of somatic mutations in cytotoxic T cells in rheumatoid arthritis. About the study: Collection of patient blood (over 29 ml EDTA) took place right after diagnosis, before any treatment. Study results and limitations: A significant difference in CD8+ T-cell clonality was not found between rheumatoid arthritis patients and age-matched healthy controls.

V trimming: 3 bases; J trimming: 2 bases; junction bases outside the gene matches: 5. This CDR3 spans 15 amino acids. CDR1 and CDR2 (germline): SGHTA, FQGNSA. Purity of the CD4+ and CD8+ cells, isolated by positive magnetic bead selection, was checked by flow cytometry. Libraries were prepared by immunoSEQ multiplex PCR; TCRdb keeps only in-frame clonotypes and omits some of them. The table lists 15,000 to 20,000 clones, 60% to 85% of them singletons. Comment on this clone: Its antigen is not identified.

The source material was CD8+ T cells sorted from blood. This TCR came from an adult with rheumatoid arthritis. The V and J genes are TRBV7-2 and TRBJ2-3, with TRBD1 matching 7 bases. The chain's CDR3 is CASSFRDSLTDTQYF. In nucleotides, the CDR3 is TGTGCCAGCAGCTTCAGGGACAGCCTCACAGATACGCAGTATTTT.